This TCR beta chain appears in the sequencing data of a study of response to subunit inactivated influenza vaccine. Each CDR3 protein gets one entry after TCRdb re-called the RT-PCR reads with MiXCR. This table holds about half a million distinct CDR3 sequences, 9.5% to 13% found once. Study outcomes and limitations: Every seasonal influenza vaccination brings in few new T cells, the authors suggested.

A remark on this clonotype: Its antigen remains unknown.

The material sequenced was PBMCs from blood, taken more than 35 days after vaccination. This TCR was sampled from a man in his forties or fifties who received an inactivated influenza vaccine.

Here the CDR3 DNA reads TGTGCCTGGAGTGTACATTCCGGGGATACGCAGTATTTT. Protein product: CAWSVHSGDTQYF. The chain joins TRBV30 to TRBJ2-3; D ambiguous. Germline V lookup: CDR1 GTSNPN, CDR2 SVGIG (reference sequence). V lost 0 bases and J 6 bases, leaving 10 bases between the germline ends. The CDR3 loop spans 13 amino acids.